The 2 T cell receptor beta chains presented below share a single source sample, sequenced in a study of cytomegalovirus exposure and HLA in healthy donors. Sequenced by immunoSEQ multiplex PCR; TCRdb stores in-frame clones only, minus some. Of over 45,000 clones listed, roughly 85% are singletons. The sequenced sample was PBMCs. These receptors all come from a woman in her thirties in good health and CMV-seronegative.

This rearrangement joins TRBV28 to TRBJ2-3, with D possibly being TRBD2 (7 bases). CDR3 length equals 16 residues. Trimming left V 4 bases short and J 4 bases short, with 18 bases between. Germline CDR1 reads MDHEN; CDR2 reads SYDVKM. CDR3 DNA: TGTGCCAGCAGTTCAGGGGAGGGCACAGGTGCAGATACGCAGTATTTT. Its protein is CASSSGEGTGADTQYF.

The rearrangement joins TRBV2 to TRBJ2-1; D is possibly TRBD2 (7 bases). The length of the CDR3 is 14 residues. Germline values: CDR1 SNHLY, CDR2 FYNNEI. Trimming took 8 bases from V and 7 from J, leaving 18 bases between them. The chain's CDR3 is CASQGWLAENEQFF. CDR3 bases: TGTGCCAGCCAGGGGTGGCTAGCGGAGAATGAGCAGTTCTTC.